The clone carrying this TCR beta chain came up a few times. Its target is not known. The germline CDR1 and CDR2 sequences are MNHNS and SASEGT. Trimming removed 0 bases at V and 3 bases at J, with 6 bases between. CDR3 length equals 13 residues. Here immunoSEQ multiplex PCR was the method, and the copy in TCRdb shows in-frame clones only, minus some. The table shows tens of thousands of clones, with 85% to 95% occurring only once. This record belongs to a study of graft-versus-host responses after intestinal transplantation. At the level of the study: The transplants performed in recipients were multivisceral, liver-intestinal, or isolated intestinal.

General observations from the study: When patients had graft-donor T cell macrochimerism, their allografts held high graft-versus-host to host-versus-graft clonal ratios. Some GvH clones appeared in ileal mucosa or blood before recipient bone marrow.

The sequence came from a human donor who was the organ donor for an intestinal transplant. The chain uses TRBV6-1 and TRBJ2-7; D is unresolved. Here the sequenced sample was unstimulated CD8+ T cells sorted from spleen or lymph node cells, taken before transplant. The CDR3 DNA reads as TGTGCCAGCAGTGAAGCCGCCAGCTACGAGCAGTACTTC. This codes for CASSEAASYEQYF.